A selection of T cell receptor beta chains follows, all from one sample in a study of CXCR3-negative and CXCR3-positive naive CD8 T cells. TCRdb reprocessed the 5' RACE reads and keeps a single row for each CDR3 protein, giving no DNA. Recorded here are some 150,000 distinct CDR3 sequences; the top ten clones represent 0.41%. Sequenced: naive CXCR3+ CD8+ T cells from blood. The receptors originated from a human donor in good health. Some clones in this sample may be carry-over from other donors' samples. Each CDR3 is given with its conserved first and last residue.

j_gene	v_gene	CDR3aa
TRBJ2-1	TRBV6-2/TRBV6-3	CASSWGPYNEQFF
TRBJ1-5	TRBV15	CATSREGSGNQPQHF
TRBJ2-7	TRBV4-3	CASSQEGGSAYEQYF
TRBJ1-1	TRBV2	CASVKDRSTEAFF
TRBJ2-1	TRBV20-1	CSATFSIRVNNEQFF
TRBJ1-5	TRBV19	CASSPGDRGHQPQHF
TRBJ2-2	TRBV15	CATSRETGELFF
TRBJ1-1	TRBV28	CASSFIAEAFF
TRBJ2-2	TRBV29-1	CSVQAGDGTGELFF
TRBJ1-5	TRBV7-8	CASSFGVGIWSNQPQHF
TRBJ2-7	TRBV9	CASSETGTGDYEQYF
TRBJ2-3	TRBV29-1	CSVEGDRDRSTDTQYF
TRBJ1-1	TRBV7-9	CASSRFNTEAFF
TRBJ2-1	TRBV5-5	CASSLWGGDEQFF
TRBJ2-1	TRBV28	CASSFRGRTDNEQFF
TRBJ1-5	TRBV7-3	CASSKNQPQHF
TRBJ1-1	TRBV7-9	CASSLALRTRNTEAFF